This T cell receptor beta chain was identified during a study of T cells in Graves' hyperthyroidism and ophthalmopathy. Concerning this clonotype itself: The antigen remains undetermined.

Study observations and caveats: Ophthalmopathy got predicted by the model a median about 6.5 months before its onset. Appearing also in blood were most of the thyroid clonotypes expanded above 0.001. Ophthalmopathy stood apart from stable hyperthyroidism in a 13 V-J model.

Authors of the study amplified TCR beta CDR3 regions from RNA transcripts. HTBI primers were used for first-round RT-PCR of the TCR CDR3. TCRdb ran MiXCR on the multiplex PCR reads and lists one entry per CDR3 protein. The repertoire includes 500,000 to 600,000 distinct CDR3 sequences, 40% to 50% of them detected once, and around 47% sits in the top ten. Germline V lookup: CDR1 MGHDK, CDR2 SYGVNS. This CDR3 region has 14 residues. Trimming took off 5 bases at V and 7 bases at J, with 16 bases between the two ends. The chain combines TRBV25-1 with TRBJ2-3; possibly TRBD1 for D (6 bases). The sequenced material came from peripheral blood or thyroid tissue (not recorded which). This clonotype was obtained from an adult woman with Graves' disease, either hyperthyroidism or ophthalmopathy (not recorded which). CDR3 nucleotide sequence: TGTGCCAGCAGTCGGGACAACTCCCAAAATACGCAGTATTTT. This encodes CASSRDNSQNTQYF. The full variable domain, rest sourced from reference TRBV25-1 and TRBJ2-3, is EADIYQTPRYLVIGTGKKITLECSQTMGHDKMYWYQQDPGMELHLIHYSYGVNSTEKGDLSSESTVSRIRTEHFPLTLESARPSHTSQYLCASSRDNSQNTQYFGPGTRLTVL.